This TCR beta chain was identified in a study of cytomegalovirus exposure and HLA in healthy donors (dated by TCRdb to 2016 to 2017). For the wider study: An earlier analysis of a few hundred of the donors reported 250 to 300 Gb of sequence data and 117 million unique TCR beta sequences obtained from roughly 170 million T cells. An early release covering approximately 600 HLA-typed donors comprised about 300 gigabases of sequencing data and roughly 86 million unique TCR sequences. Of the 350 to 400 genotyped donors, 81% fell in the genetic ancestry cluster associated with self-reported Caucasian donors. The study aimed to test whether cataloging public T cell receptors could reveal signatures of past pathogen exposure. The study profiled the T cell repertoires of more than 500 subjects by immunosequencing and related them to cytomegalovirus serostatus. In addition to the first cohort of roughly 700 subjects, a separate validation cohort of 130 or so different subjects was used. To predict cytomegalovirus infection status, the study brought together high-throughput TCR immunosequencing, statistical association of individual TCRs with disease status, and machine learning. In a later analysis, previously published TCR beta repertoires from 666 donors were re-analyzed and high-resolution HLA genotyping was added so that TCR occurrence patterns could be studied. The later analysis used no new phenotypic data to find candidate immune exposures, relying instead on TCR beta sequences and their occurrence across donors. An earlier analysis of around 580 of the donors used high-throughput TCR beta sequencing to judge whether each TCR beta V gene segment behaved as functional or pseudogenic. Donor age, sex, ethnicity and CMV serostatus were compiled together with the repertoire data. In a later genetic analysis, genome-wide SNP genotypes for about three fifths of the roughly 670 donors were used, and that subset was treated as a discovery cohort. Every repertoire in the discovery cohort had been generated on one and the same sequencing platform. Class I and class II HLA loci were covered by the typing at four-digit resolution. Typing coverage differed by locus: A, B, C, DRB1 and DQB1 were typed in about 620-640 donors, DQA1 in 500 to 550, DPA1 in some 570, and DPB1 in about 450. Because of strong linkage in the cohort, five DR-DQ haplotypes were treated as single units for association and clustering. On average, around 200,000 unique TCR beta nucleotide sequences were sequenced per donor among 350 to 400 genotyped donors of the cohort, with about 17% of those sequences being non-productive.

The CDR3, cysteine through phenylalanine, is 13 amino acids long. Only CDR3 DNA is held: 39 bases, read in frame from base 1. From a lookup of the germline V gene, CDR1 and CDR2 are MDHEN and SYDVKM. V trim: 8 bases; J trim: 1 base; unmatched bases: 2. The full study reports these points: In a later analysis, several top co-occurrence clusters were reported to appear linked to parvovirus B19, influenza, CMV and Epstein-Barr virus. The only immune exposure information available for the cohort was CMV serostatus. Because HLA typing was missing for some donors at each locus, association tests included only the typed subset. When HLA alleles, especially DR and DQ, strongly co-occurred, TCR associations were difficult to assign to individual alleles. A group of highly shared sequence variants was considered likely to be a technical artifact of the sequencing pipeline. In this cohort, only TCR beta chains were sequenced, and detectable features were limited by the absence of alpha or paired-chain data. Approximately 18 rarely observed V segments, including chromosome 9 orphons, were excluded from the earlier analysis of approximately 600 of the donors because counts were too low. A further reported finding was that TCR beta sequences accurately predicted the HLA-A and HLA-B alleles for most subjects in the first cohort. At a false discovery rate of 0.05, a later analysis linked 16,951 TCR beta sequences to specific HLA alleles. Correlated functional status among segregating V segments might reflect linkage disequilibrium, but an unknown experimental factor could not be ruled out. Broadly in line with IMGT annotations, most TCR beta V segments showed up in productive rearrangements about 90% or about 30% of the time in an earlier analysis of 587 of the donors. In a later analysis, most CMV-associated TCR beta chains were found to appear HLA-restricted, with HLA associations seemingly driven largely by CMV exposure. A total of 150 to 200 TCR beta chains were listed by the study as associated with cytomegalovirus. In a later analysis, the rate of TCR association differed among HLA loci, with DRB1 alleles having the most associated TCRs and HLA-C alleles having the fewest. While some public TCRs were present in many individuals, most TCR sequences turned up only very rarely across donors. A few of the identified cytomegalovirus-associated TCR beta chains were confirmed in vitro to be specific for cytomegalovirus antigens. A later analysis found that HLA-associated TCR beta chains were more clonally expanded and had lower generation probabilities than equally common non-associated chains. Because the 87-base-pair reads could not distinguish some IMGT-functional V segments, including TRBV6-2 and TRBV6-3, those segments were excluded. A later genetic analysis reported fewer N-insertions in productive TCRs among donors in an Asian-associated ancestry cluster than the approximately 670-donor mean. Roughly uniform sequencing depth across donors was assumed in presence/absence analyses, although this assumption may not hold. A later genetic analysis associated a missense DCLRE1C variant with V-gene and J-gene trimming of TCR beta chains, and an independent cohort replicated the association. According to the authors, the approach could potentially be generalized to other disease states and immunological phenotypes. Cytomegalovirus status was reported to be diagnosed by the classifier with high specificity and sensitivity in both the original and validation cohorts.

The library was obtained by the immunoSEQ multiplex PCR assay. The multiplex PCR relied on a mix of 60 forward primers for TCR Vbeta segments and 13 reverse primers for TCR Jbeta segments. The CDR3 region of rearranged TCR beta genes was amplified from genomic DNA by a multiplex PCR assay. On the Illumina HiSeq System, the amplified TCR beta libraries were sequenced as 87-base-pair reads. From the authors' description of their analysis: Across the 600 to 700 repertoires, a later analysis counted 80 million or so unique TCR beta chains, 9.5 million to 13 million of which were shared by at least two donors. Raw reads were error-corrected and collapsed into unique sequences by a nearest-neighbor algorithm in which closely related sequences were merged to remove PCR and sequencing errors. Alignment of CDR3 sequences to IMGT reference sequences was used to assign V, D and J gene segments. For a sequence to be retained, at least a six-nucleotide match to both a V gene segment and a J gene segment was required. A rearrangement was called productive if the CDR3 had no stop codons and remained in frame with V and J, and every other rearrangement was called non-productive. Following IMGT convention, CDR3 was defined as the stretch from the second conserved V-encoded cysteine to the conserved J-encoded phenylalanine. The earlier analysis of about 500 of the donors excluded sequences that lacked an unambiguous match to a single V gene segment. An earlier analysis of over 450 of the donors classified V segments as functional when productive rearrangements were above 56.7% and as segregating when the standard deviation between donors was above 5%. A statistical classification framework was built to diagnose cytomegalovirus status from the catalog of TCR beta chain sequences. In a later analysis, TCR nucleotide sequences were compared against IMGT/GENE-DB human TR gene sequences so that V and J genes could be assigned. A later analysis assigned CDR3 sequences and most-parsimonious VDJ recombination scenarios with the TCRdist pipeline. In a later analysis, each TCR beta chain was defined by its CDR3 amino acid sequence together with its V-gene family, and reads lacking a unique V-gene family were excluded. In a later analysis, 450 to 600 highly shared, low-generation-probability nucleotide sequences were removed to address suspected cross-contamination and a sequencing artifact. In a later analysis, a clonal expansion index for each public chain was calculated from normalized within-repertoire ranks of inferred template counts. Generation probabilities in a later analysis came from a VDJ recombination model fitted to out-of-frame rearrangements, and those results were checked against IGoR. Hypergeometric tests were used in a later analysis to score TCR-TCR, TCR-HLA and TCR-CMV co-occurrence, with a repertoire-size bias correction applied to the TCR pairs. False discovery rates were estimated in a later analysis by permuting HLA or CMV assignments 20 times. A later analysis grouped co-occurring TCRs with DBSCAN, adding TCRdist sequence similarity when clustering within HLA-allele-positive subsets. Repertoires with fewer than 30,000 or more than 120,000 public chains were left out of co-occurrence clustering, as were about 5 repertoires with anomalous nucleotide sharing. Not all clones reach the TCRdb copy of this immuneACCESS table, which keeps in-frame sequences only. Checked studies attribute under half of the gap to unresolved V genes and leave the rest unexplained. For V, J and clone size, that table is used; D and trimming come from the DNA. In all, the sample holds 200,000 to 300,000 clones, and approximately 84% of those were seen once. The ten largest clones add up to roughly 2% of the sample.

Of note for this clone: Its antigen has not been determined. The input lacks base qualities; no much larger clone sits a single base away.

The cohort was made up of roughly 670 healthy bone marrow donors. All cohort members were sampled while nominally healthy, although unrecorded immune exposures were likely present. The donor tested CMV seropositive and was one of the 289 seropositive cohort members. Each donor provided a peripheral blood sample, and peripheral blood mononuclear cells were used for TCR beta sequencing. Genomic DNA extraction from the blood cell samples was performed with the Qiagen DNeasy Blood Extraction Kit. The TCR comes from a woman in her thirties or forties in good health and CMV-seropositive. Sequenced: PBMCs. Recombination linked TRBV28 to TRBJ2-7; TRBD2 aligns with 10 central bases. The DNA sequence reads TGTGCCAGCGGACTAGCGGCGTCCTACGAGCAGTACTTC. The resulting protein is CASGLAASYEQYF.